Below, 2 T cell receptor beta chains from the same sample are listed, as sequenced in a study of control samples from healthy donors and cancer patients. Clones were read by immunoSEQ multiplex PCR, and TCRdb kept only the in-frame ones, dropping some. This repertoire shows roughly 88,000 clones, around four fifths found once; its top ten account for approximately 19%. Sequenced: blood. The receptors come from a young man in good health.

CDR3 sequence reads: CATPGQGISSYNSPLHF. As DNA, the CDR3 is TGTGCCACCCCGGGACAGGGGATAAGCTCCTATAATTCACCCCTCCACTTT. The chain links TRBV19 to TRBJ1-6; 10 bases are a match to TRBD1. The germline V gene encodes CDR1 LNHDA and CDR2 SQIVND (reference sequence). The CDR3 sequence is 17 residues long. V gave up 10 bases and J gave up 0 bases; unmatched junction bases: 9.

The chain is built from TRBV12-3 or TRBV12-4 and TRBJ1-2; unclear D gene. V gave up 3 bases and J gave up 8 bases, with 10 bases separating them. The CDR3 runs to 12 residues. Written as DNA, the CDR3 is TGTGCCAGCAGTTTTAGGTTGGGGGGCTACACCTTC. Protein product: CASSFRLGGYTF.